The clone carrying this TCR beta chain showed up just a few times. The antigen is undetermined. This entry comes from a study of STAT5B mutations in CD4+ large granular lymphocyte leukemia. Trimming took 4 bases from V and 6 from J, leaving 16 bases between them. This CDR3 is 15 amino acids long. Germline V gene sequence: CDR1 MDHEN, CDR2 SYDVKM. Method: immunoSEQ multiplex PCR; TCRdb's copy keeps in-frame clones and lacks some. The sample holds more than 7,500 clones, about four fifths seen once. Regarding the study as a whole: Main leukemic clonotypes were patient-specific, but under 30% appeared at low frequency elsewhere. Compared with healthy controls (2/35), patient top clones favored TRBV06 (8/27). Without HLA matching, higher CD4+ than CD8+ T-LGLL clonality could reflect small sample size. CD4-sorted patient repertoires seemed more clonal than healthy CD4+ repertoires.

The J gene is TRBJ1-5, the V gene TRBV28; no clear D. Sequenced input: PBMCs. The TCR originated in a man in his sixties with CD4+ T-cell large granular lymphocyte leukemia. CDR3 nucleotide sequence: TGTGCCAGCAGTTCGACTGCAATGGGGAGTCAGCCCCAGCATTTT. This translates into CASSSTAMGSQPQHF.